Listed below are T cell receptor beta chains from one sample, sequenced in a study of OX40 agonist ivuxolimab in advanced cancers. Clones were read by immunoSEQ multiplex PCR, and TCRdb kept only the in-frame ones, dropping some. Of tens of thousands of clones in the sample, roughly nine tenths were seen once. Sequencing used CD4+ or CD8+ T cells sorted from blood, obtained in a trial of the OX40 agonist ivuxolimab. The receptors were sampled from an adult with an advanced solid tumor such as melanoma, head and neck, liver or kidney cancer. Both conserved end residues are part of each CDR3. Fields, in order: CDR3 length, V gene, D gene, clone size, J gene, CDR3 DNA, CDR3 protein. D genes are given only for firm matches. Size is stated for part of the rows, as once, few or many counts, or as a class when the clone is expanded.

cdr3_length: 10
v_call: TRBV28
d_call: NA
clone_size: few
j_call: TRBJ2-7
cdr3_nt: TGTGCCAGCGCAAACTACGAGCAGTACTTC
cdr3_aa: CASANYEQYF

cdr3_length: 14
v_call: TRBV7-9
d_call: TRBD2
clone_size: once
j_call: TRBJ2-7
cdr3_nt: TGTGCCAGTGGGGAGAGACTAGCCTACTACGAGCAGTACTTC
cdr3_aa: CASGERLAYYEQYF

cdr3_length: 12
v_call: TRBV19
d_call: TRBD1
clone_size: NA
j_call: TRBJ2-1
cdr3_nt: TGTGCCAGTAGTTTAGGACAGGCCGGACGGTTCTTC
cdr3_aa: CASSLGQAGRFF

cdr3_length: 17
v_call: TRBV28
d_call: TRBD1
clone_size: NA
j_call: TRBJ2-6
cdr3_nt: TGTGCCAGCAGTTTATCGGCAGGGGGCTCTGGGGCCAACGTCCTGACTTTC
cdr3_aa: CASSLSAGGSGANVLTF

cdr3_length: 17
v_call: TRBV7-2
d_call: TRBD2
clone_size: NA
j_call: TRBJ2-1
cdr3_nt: TGTGCCAGCAGCTCCGCTTCGCGGGAGGTACTAAACAATGAGCAGTTCTTC
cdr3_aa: CASSSASREVLNNEQFF

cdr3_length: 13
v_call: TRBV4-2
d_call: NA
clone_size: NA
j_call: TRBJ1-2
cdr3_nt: TGTGCCAGCAGCTCGTCGGCTAACTATGGCTACACCTTC
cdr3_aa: CASSSSANYGYTF

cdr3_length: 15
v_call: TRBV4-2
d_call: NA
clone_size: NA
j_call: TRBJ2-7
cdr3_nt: TGTGCCAGCAGCCAAGATGGAAGGGAAGAAGACGAGCAGTACTTC
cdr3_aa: CASSQDGREEDEQYF

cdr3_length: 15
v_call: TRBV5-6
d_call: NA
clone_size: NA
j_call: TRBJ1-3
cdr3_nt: TGTGCCAGCCGATCCGGTCCCGACTCTGGAAACACCATATATTTT
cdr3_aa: CASRSGPDSGNTIYF

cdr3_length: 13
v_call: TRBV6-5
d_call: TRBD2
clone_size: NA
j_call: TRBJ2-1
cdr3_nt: TGTGCCAGCAGCCCGGGACTAGGAAATGAGCAGTTCTTC
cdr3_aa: CASSPGLGNEQFF

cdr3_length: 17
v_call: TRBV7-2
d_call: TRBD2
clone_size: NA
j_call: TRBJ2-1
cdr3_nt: TGTGCCAGCAGCTTCATAAGCGGACTAGCGGGGGGCAATGAGCAGTTCTTC
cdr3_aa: CASSFISGLAGGNEQFF

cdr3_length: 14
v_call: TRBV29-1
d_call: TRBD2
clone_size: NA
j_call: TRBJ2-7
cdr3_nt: TGCAGCGTTGAAGATGCTAGCGGATCCTACGAGCAGTACTTC
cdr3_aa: CSVEDASGSYEQYF

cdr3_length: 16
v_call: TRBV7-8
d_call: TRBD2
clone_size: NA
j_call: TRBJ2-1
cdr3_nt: TGTGCCAGCAGCGTTGTGAGACTAGCGGCGCACAATGAGCAGTTCTTC
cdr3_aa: CASSVVRLAAHNEQFF

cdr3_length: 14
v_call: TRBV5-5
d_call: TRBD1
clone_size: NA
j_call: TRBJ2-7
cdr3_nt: TGTGCCAGCAGCCTCGACAGGGGGCCGGTCGAGCAGTACTTC
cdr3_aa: CASSLDRGPVEQYF

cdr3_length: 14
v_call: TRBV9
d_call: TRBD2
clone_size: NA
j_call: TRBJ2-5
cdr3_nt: TGTGCCAGCAGCGTAGGTGGGAGGGCGGAGACCCAGTACTTC
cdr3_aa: CASSVGGRAETQYF

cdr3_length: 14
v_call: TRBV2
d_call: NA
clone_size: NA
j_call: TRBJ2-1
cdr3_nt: TGTGCCAGCAGTGAAATCGGCAGGGGCAATGAGCAGTTCTTC
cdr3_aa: CASSEIGRGNEQFF

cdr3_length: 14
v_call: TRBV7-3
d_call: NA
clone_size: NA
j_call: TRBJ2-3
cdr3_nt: TGTGCCAGCAGCTTATTTAGTAGCACAGATACGCAGTATTTT
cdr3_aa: CASSLFSSTDTQYF

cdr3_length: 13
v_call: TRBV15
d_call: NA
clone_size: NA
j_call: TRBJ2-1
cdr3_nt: TGTGCCACCAGCAGGCCTCAGATGGATGAGCAGTTCTTC
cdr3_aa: CATSRPQMDEQFF

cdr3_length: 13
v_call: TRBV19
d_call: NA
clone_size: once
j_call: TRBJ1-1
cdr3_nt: TGTGCCAGTAGTATTACGGGAGACTCTGAAGCTTTCTTT
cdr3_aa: CASSITGDSEAFF

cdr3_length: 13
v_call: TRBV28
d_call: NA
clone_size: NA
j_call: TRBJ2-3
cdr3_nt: TGTGCCAGCAGTTGGGAAAGCACAGATACGCAGTATTTT
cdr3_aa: CASSWESTDTQYF

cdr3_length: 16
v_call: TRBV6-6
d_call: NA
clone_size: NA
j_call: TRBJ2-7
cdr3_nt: TGTGCCAGCAGTCCAGACTTACGACGAGCCTGGTACGAGCAGTACTTC
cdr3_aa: CASSPDLRRAWYEQYF

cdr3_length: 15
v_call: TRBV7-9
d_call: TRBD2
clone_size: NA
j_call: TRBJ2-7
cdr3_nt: TGTGCCAGCAGCCCAGTCGTCGGGGAGGGATACGAGCAGTACTTC
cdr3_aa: CASSPVVGEGYEQYF

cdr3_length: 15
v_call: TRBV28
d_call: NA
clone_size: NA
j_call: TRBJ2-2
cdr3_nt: TGTGCCAGCAGTTTACTCTCAGGGTTTATCGGGGAGCTGTTTTTT
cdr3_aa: CASSLLSGFIGELFF

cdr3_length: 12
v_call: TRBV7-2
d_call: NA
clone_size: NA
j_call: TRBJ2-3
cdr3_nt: TGTGCCAGCAGCTCGGGATCATATACGCAGTATTTT
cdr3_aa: CASSSGSYTQYF

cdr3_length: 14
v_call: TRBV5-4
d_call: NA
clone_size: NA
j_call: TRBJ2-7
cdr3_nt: TGTGCCAGCAGCTTGAACGGAGGGACCCGCCCGCAGTACTTC
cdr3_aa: CASSLNGGTRPQYF

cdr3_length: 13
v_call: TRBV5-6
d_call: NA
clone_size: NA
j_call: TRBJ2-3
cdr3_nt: TGTGCCAGCAGCTTGCGTGGGATAGATACGCAGTATTTT
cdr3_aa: CASSLRGIDTQYF

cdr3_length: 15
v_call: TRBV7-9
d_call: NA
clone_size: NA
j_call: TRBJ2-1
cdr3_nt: TGTGCCAGCAGCGGGGCTGACAGTTTATACAATGAGCAGTTCTTC
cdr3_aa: CASSGADSLYNEQFF

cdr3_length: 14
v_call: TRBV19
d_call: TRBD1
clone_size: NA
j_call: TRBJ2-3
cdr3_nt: TGTGCCAGTAGTTCTTGGGACAGCCCAGATACGCAGTATTTT
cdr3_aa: CASSSWDSPDTQYF

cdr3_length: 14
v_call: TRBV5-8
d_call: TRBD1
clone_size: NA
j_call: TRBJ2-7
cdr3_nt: TGTGCCAGCTCAGGGGGCGGGGTGACCTACGAGCAGTACTTC
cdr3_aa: CASSGGGVTYEQYF

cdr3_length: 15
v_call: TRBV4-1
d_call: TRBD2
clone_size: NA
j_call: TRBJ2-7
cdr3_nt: TGCGCCAGCATCCCCGGGGGGGGCGCCTCCTACGAGCAGTACTTC
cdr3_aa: CASIPGGGASYEQYF

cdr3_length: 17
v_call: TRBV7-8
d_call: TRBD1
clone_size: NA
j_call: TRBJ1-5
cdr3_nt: TGTGCCAGCAGCTCGCGGACAGGGGACGGTAGCAATCAGCCCCAGCATTTT
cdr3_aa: CASSSRTGDGSNQPQHF

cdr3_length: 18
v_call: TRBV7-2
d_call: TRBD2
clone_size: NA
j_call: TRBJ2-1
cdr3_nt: TGTGCCAGCAGCTTAGCCCACTACGGGACTAGCGGGAGCGGTGAGCAGTTCTTC
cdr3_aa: CASSLAHYGTSGSGEQFF

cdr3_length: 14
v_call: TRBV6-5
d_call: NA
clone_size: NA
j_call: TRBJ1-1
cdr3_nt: TGTGCCAGCAGTTACCGGGGAACAGGACGTGAAGCTTTCTTT
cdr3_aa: CASSYRGTGREAFF

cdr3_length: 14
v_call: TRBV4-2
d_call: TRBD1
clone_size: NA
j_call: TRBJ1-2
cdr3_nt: TGTGCCAGCAGCCCGGACAGGGCTAACTATGGCTACACCTTC
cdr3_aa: CASSPDRANYGYTF

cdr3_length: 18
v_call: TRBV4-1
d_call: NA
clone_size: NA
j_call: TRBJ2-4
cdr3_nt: TGCGCCAGCAGCCAAGAGGTTGGGGGGGGCCCCGTCACAAACATTCAGTACTTC
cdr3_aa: CASSQEVGGGPVTNIQYF

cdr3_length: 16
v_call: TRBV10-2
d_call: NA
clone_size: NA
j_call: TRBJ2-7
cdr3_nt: TGCGCCAGCAGTGACCTCGGACAGGAGGGTTGGGAGGAGCAGTACTTC
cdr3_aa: CASSDLGQEGWEEQYF

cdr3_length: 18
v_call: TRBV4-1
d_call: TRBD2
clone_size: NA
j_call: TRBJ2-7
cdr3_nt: TGCGCCAGCAGCCAAAACGTAGGACTAGCGGGAGTGGAGTACGAGCAGTACTTC
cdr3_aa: CASSQNVGLAGVEYEQYF

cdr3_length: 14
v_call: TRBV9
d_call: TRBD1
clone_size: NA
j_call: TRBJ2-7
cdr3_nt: TGTGCCAGCAGCGTCGGGACAGGTGGGGGGGAGCAGTACTTC
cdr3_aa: CASSVGTGGGEQYF

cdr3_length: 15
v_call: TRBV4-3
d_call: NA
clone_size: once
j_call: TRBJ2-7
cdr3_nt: TGCGCCAGCAGCCTCAACAGGGCTTATAGCTACGAGCAGTACTTC
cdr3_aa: CASSLNRAYSYEQYF

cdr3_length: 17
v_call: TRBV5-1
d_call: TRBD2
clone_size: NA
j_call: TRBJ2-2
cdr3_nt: TGCGCCAGCAGCCACGGACTAGCGGGAGCAAACACCGGGGAGCTGTTTTTT
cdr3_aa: CASSHGLAGANTGELFF

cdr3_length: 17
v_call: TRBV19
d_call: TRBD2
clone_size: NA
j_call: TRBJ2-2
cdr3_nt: TGTGCCAGTAGTATTTTGACTAGCGGGACGAACACCGGGGAGCTGTTTTTT
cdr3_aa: CASSILTSGTNTGELFF

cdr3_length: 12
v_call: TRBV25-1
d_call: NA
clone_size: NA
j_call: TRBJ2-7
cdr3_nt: TGTGCCAGCGGACGGAGCTCCTACGAGCAGTACTTC
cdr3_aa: CASGRSSYEQYF

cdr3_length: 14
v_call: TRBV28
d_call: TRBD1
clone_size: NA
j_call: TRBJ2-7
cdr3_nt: TGTGCCAGCAGTCCCCGGACAGGGGGGGCCGAGCAGTACTTC
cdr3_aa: CASSPRTGGAEQYF

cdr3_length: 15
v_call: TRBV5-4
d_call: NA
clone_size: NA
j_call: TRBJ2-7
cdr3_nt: TGTGCCAGCAGCCCTGCGGGGACTTCATCCTACGAGCAGTACTTC
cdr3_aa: CASSPAGTSSYEQYF

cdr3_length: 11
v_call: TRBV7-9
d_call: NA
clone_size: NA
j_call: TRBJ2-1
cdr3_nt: TGTGCCAGCAGCTCCTGGGATGAGCAGTTCTTC
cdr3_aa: CASSSWDEQFF

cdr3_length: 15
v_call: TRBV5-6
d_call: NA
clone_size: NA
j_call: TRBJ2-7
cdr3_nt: TGTGCCAGCAGCTTCTCCGGGACCGTACAATACGAGCAGTACTTC
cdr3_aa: CASSFSGTVQYEQYF